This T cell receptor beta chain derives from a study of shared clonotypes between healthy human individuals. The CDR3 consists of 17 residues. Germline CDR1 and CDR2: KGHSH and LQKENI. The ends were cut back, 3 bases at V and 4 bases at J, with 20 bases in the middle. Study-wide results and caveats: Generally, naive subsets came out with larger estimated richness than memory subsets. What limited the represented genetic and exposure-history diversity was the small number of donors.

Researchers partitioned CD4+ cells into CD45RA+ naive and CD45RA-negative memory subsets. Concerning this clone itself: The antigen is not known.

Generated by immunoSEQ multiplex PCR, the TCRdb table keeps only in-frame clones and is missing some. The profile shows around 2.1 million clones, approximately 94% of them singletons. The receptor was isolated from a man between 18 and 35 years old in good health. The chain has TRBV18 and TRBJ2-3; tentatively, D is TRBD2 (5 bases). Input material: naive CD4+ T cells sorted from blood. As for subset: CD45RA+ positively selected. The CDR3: CASSPPVRGLGSDTQYF. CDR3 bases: TGTGCCAGCTCACCTCCCGTTCGGGGATTAGGGTCAGATACGCAGTATTTT.